The sequence of this T cell receptor (beta chain) was determined in a study of OX40 agonist ivuxolimab in advanced cancers. Study outcomes and limitations: Clones of CD4+ and CD8+ blood T cells grew by week 6 at doses of 0.1 to 3.0 mg/kg. On average, CD8+ T cells showed a greater number of expanded clones than CD4+.

In the case of this clone: The antigen remains undetermined.

The CDR3 runs 17 residues. Germline CDR1 LNHDA, CDR2 SQIVND (reference sequence). V was cut by 2 bases and J by 0 bases, with 11 bases left in between. The method was immunoSEQ multiplex PCR; TCRdb's version includes in-frame clones alone and lacks a portion of them. This sample has about 83,000 clones, with 65% to 90% found just once. Sample: CD4+ or CD8+ T cells sorted from blood, taken in a trial of the OX40 agonist ivuxolimab. This TCR came from an adult with an advanced solid tumor such as melanoma, head and neck, liver or kidney cancer. This chain links TRBV19 with TRBJ2-6; possibly TRBD1 for D (5 bases). Written as DNA, the CDR3 is TGTGCCAGTAGTATAACGACAGCCGGCTCTGGGGCCAACGTCCTGACTTTC. This codes for CASSITTAGSGANVLTF.